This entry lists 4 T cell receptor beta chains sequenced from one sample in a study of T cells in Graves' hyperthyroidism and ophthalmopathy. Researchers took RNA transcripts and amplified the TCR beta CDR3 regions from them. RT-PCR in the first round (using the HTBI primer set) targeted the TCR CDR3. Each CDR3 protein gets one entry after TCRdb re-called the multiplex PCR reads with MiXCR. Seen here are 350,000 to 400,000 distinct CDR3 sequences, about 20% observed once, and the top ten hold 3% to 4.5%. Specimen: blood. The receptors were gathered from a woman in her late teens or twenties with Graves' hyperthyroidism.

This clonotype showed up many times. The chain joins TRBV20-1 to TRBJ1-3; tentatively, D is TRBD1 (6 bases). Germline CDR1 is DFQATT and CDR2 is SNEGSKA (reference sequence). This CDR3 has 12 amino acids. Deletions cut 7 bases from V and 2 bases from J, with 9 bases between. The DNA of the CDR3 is TGCAGTGGAGAGGGGGCTGGAAACACCATATATTTT. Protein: CSGEGAGNTIYF.

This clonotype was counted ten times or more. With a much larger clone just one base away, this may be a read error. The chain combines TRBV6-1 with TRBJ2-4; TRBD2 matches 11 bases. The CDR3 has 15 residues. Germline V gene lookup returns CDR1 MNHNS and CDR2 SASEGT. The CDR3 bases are TGTGCCAGCAGTGAAGCTAGCGGGGGGGCAAACATTAAGTACTTC. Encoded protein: CASSEASGGANIKYF.

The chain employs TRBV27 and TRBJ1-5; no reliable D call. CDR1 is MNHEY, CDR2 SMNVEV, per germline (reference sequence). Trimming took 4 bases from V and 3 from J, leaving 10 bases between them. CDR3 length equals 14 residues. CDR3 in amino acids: CASSSLGLNQPQHF. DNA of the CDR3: TGTGCCAGCAGTTCTTTAGGGCTCAATCAGCCCCAGCATTTT.

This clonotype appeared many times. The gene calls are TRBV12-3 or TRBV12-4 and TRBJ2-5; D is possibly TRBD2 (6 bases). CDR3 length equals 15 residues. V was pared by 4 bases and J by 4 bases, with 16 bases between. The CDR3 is CASSSRPGGRETQYF. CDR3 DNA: TGTGCCAGCAGTTCGCGACCCGGAGGGCGAGAGACCCAGTACTTC.